The present T cell receptor beta chain was sequenced within a study of T cells in narcolepsy. Whole-study findings and limits: Same-patient CSF and blood CD4+ T cell clonotypes included HCRT-specific and TRIB2-specific autoreactive ones. Reportedly, autoreactive clonotypes were serially detected in patients' blood but not controls'.

A remark on this clone: Its antigen is unidentified.

CDR1 is SGHKS, CDR2 YYEKEE, per germline (reference sequence). V lost 2 bases and J lost 3, with 11 bases in between. The CDR3 consists of 14 residues. Assay: immunoSEQ multiplex PCR; the TCRdb copy retains only in-frame clones and omits some. The sample lists under 35,000 clones; over 80% were seen once. The sequence was collected from a human donor with narcolepsy. Sequenced input: CD45RA- memory CD4+ T cells from PBMCs. J is TRBJ1-1 and V is TRBV5-5, with D possibly matching TRBD1 (5 bases). The CDR3 coding sequence is TGTGCCAGCAGCTTTCAGGGAAGGGACACTGAAGCTTTCTTT. Its translation is CASSFQGRDTEAFF.